The clone carrying this T cell receptor beta chain has more than one count but fewer than ten. Its specificity is not known. Aged 18 to 65, hyperthyroidism patients had new diagnoses of under 2 months' duration. Researchers took RNA transcripts and amplified TCR beta CDR3 regions from them. The library came from an HTBI-primed first-round RT-PCR and a second-round multiplex PCR. TCRdb passed the multiplex PCR reads through MiXCR, listing each CDR3 protein once. The sample has 1 million to 1.3 million distinct CDR3 sequences; about 38% are singletons. These data come from a study of Graves' ophthalmopathy and Graves' hyperthyroidism. Whole-study findings and limits: Most thyroid clonotypes expanded beyond 0.001 frequency were also found in blood.

Germline V gives CDR1 SNHLY, CDR2 FYNNEI. The length of the CDR3 is 14 residues. With 11 bases clipped from V and 1 base from J, the junction kept 9 bases outside the gene matches. This chain joins TRBV2 and TRBJ2-7; 9 bases line up with TRBD1. This TCR was sampled from an adult man with Graves' hyperthyroidism. The sample was peripheral blood or thyroid tissue (not recorded which). CDR3: CASATDRGSYEQYF. DNA for the CDR3: TGTGCCTCCGCAACGGACAGGGGATCCTACGAGCAGTACTTC.